The source of this T cell receptor (beta chain) is a study of blood T cell repertoires in COVID-19. The V end lost 5 bases, the J end lost 2 bases, and 9 bases lay between the germline ends. From germline, CDR1 is KGHSH and CDR2 LQKENI. The CDR3 loop spans 13 amino acids. In the original analysis: Nucleated cell number was recorded as an estimate derived from reference gene primer amplification. Assay: immunoSEQ multiplex PCR; the TCRdb copy retains only in-frame clones and omits some. The DNA gave D and trimming, while V, J and clone size come from that table. The table has approximately 150,000 clones, approximately 90% seen once; the top ten hold around 26%.

The sequence derives from a human donor in a cohort sampled during active COVID-19. The V call is TRBV18, the J call TRBJ2-5, with a tentative D call TRBD1 (6 bases). Sequencing was carried out using peripheral blood. This chain's CDR3 is CASSAGQQETQYF. The CDR3 region has the DNA TGTGCCAGCTCAGCAGGACAGCAAGAGACCCAGTACTTC. The whole variable domain, remainder taken from reference TRBV18 and TRBJ2-5, is NAGVMQNPRHLVRRRGQEARLRCSPMKGHSHVYWYRQLPEEGLKFMVYLQKENIIDESGMPKERFSAEFPKEGPSILRIQQVVRGDSAAYFCASSAGQQETQYFGPGTRLLVL.